This entry lists 25 T cell receptor beta chains sequenced from one sample in a study of T cells after yellow fever vaccination. One entry per CDR3 protein, called by TCRdb with MiXCR from the 5' RACE reads. The sample includes over 150,000 distinct CDR3 sequences, about 6% of them seen just once. The specimen was CD4+ T cells sorted from PBMCs, collected on the day of the first yellow fever vaccination. Every receptor here comes from a young man who received the YFV17D yellow fever vaccine.

Many counts were recorded for this clonotype. The J gene is TRBJ1-1, the V gene TRBV7-6, with a weak D call TRBD1 (5 bases). V shed 1 base and J shed 0 bases, with 9 bases lying between them. From germline, CDR1 is SGHVS and CDR2 FNYEAQ. CDR3 length: 15 residues. Here the CDR3 DNA reads TGTGCCAGCAGCTTAGGGGGACCTTTGAACACTGAAGCTTTCTTT. It specifies CASSLGGPLNTEAFF. Full variable domain (missing parts from reference TRBV7-6 and TRBJ1-1): GAGVSQSPRYKVTKRGQDVALRCDPISGHVSLYWYRQALGQGPEFLTYFNYEAQQDKSGLPNDRFSAERPEGSISTLTIQRTEQRDSAMYRCASSLGGPLNTEAFFGQGTRLTVV.

As for this clonotype: Since a much larger clone is just one base distant, this may be a read error. The chain combines TRBV12-3 or TRBV12-4 with TRBJ2-1; the match to TRBD2 covers 10 bases. The CDR3 length is 17 residues. The CDR3 reads CTSSLKRGGYLYNEQFF. CDR3 in DNA: TGTACCAGCAGTTTAAAGCGGGGGGGTTACCTTTACAATGAGCAGTTCTTC.

The CDR3 coding sequence is TGCGCCAGCTCAAAGCCGGGACAGGGCTACAATGAGCAGTTCTTC. Its translation is CASSKPGQGYNEQFF. V usage is TRBV10-2 and J usage is TRBJ2-1; 9 bases agree with TRBD1. Germline V CDR1 and CDR2: WSHSY, SAAADI. V shed 8 bases, J shed 3 bases, and the junction held 8 bases outside the gene matches. CDR3 size: 15 residues.

The V gene is TRBV10-3, the J gene TRBJ1-4; perhaps TRBD1 as D (5 bases). Germline CDR1 is ENHRY and CDR2 is SYGVKD. This CDR3 is built from 13 residues. Trimming left V 6 bases short and J 8 bases short, with 13 bases between. Here the CDR3 reads CAISETPGEKLFF. The CDR3 DNA reads as TGTGCCATCAGCGAGACACCAGGGGAAAAACTGTTTTTT.

This clonotype has a count of ten or more. The V gene is TRBV9, the J gene TRBJ1-6; D is uncertain. CDR1 and CDR2 from the germline V gene are SGDLS and YYNGEE. Trimming removed 4 bases at V and 8 bases at J, with 10 bases between. The CDR3 consists of 13 residues. The chain's CDR3 is CASSLTRDSPLHF. CDR3 nucleotides: TGTGCCAGCAGCTTAACAAGGGATTCACCCCTCCACTTT. The full variable domain, in which reference TRBV9 and TRBJ1-6 provide the parts outside the CDR3, is DSGVTQTPKHLITATGQRVTLRCSPRSGDLSVYWYQQSLDQGLQFLIQYYNGEERAKGNILERFSAQQFPDLHSELNLSSLELGDSALYFCASSLTRDSPLHFGNGTRLTVT.

This clonotype was counted at least ten times. DNA for the CDR3: TGCGCCAGCAGCTTGGGGGACAGGGGCGAGCAGTACTTC. As protein: CASSLGDRGEQYF. The rearrangement links TRBV5-1 to TRBJ2-7, with TRBD1 matching over 10 bases. The CDR3 runs to 13 residues. V gave up 0 bases and J gave up 6 bases; unmatched junction bases: 0. CDR1 SGHRS and CDR2 YFSETQ come from the germline V gene.

This clonotype was observed many times. V is TRBV23-1 and J is TRBJ2-7, with TRBD2 identical over 7 bases. Being an ORF, TRBV23-1 has a function that is uncertain. Trimming took 7 bases from V and 2 from J; bases not matched to a gene: 5. The CDR3 contains 13 residues. CDR3 DNA: TGCGCCAGCAAGGGGAGGGTGGCCTACGAGCAGTACGTC. This sequence encodes CASKGRVAYEQYV.

DNA of the CDR3: TGCAGTGCTAGAGGTGACAGGGATCCCAATGAGCAGTTCTTC. Translated: CSARGDRDPNEQFF. The chain uses TRBV20-1 and TRBJ2-1; TRBD1 agrees at 7 bases. V dropped 1 base and J dropped 6; count of bases not matched to a gene: 6. Germline V CDR1 and CDR2: DFQATT, SNEGSKA (reference sequence). The CDR3 contains 14 residues.

This clonotype was counted only a few times. The chain has TRBV3-1 and TRBJ2-1; D may match TRBD1 or TRBD2 (6 bases each). Germline lookup yields CDR1 LGHDT and CDR2 YNNKEL (reference sequence). The V and J ends lost 4 bases and 7 bases respectively, with 23 bases between them. The CDR3 has 17 residues. The CDR3 region has the DNA TGTGCCAGCAGCCTCGAAAAAAATCAGGGGACTGGGAATGAGCAGTTCTTC. It specifies CASSLEKNQGTGNEQFF.

This clonotype was observed once. A read error may explain this, as a much larger clone is one base away. The CDR3: CSAPKDQETQYF. The DNA for the CDR3 is TGCAGTGCCCCGAAGGACCAAGAGACCCAGTACTTC. The V call is TRBV20-1, the J call TRBJ2-5; D is uncertain. The V gene's germline CDR1 is DFQATT and CDR2 SNEGSKA (reference sequence). The CDR3 contains 12 residues. V dropped 6 bases and J dropped 0 bases, with 8 bases sitting between them.

There are a few counts of this clonotype. This chain uses TRBV7-2 with TRBJ2-2; D is possibly TRBD2 (7 bases). V was cut by 5 bases and J by 6 bases, with 10 bases left in between. The germline gives CDR1 SGHTA, CDR2 FQGNSA. CDR3 length: 13 amino acids. CDR3 region: CASSARGPGELFF. Written as DNA, the CDR3 is TGTGCCAGCAGCGCGCGGGGGCCCGGGGAGCTGTTTTTT. Full variable domain (outside the CDR3, taken from reference TRBV7-2 and TRBJ2-2): GAGVSQSPSNKVTEKGKDVELRCDPISGHTALYWYRQSLGQGLEFLIYFQGNSAPDKSGLPSDRFSAERTGGSVSTLTIQRTQQEDSAVYLCASSARGPGELFFGEGSRLTVL.

This clonotype was observed many times. The chain is built from TRBV12-3 or TRBV12-4 and TRBJ1-2; 7 nucleotides agree with TRBD1. After removal of 7 bases from V and 4 bases from J, the junction contained 12 bases not matched to a gene. This CDR3 has 15 amino acids. CDR3 protein: CASTAGRGQSYGYTF. CDR3 nucleotides: TGTGCCAGCACAGCCGGGAGGGGACAGTCCTATGGCTACACCTTC.

This clonotype was seen many times. The chain joins TRBV4-2 to TRBJ2-7; D may be TRBD1 (5 bases). Germline V lookup: CDR1 LGHNA, CDR2 YNFKEQ. Trimming took 4 bases from V and 0 from J, leaving 19 bases between them. The CDR3 loop spans 17 amino acids. In nucleotides, the CDR3 is TGTGCCAGCAGCCGAAGGGGCCATACTGGTAGCTCCTACGAGCAGTACTTC. The encoded protein is CASSRRGHTGSSYEQYF.

This clonotype was detected many times. The chain employs TRBV5-6 and TRBJ2-5; perhaps TRBD1 as D (5 bases). Trimming cost V 1 base and J 4 bases, with 17 bases left between them. CDR1 and CDR2 (germline): SGHDT, YYEEEE. The CDR3 spans 16 residues. CDR3 nucleotides: TGTGCCAGCAGCTTGACTGGAACAGGCTGGGGAGAGACCCAGTACTTC. This sequence encodes CASSLTGTGWGETQYF.

The chain couples TRBV5-1 to TRBJ2-3; D possibly corresponds to TRBD1 (6 bases). Germline CDR1 is SGHRS and CDR2 is YFSETQ. V was pared by 4 bases and J by 0 bases, with 18 bases between. CDR3 length: 17 residues. CDR3 loop: CASSLGDNYISTDTQYF. As DNA, the CDR3 is TGCGCCAGCAGCCTGGGGGACAATTACATTAGCACAGATACGCAGTATTTT.

This clonotype was picked up a small number of times. The CDR3 bases are TGTGCCAGCAGGTCCGGGACACTTAATACTGAAGCTTTCTTT. Its protein is CASRSGTLNTEAFF. V and J are TRBV6-5 and TRBJ1-1, with D maybe TRBD1 (6 bases). Per the germline V gene, CDR1 is MNHEY and CDR2 is SVGAGI. V was shortened by 6 bases and J by 5 bases, with 16 bases between the two germline ends. The CDR3 consists of 14 residues.

CDR3 loop: CASSPGQGGSTDTQYF. The CDR3 nucleotides read TGTGCCAGCTCACCAGGACAGGGAGGAAGCACAGATACGCAGTATTTT. The chain has TRBV18 and TRBJ2-3, with TRBD1 identical over 8 bases. Losses at the gene ends were 2 bases for V and 0 bases for J; bases not matched to a gene: 4. Germline loops: CDR1 KGHSH, CDR2 LQKENI. The CDR3 is 16 residues long.

Comments on this clonotype: A much larger clone is a single base away; this may be a read error. The CDR3 region is CASSPFWGTYKSPLHF. As DNA, the CDR3 is TGTGCCAGCAGCCCCTTTTGGGGTACCTATAAGTCACCCCTCCACTTT. The chain combines TRBV7-2 with TRBJ1-6; unclear D gene. This CDR3 has 16 residues. The germline gives CDR1 SGHTA, CDR2 FQGNSA. Using reference TRBV7-2 and TRBJ1-6 for the parts outside the CDR3, the full variable domain is GAGVSQSPSNKVTEKGKDVELRCDPISGHTALYWYRQSLGQGLEFLIYFQGNSAPDKSGLPSDRFSAERTGGSVSTLTIQRTQQEDSAVYLCASSPFWGTYKSPLHFGNGTRLTVT.

The J gene is TRBJ2-5, the V gene TRBV5-1; D tentatively reads TRBD1 or TRBD2 (5 bases each). The CDR3 consists of 15 residues. CDR1 SGHRS and CDR2 YFSETQ come from the germline V gene. Between the trimmed V and J ends, which lost 2 bases and 0 bases, there was a span of 11 bases. CDR3 loop: CASSFSGTYQETQYF. CDR3 nucleotides: TGCGCCAGCAGCTTTTCCGGGACGTACCAAGAGACCCAGTACTTC.

This clonotype has more than one count but fewer than ten. The chain's CDR3 is CASRVEGPYSNQPQHF. CDR3 nucleotides: TGTGCCAGCAGGGTTGAAGGACCTTATAGCAATCAGCCCCAGCATTTT. The rearrangement joins TRBV12-3 or TRBV12-4 to TRBJ1-5; D ambiguous. V was shortened by 6 bases and J by 0 bases, with 15 bases between the two germline ends. The CDR3 is made up of 16 amino acids.

This clonotype occurred many times. The chain has TRBV5-6 and TRBJ2-1; perhaps TRBD1 as D (7 bases). The V end lost 4 bases, the J end lost 5 bases, and 19 bases lay between the germline ends. The germline V gene encodes CDR1 SGHDT and CDR2 YYEEEE. The CDR3 runs to 16 residues. As DNA, the CDR3 is TGTGCCAGCAGCGGGGCCGCTGGCAGGGGGGACAATGAGCAGTTCTTC. This codes for CASSGAAGRGDNEQFF.

The count of this clonotype is one. A much larger clone differs by one base, so this may be a read error. The V and J genes are TRBV5-1 and TRBJ2-3; D is unclear. The germline CDR1 and CDR2 sequences are SGHRS and YFSETQ. This CDR3 has 14 amino acids. The germline V and J ends were trimmed by 0 bases and 7 bases, with 12 bases remaining between them. The CDR3 DNA reads TGCGCCAGCAGCTTGGTAGCAGAACCCAATACGCAGTATTTT. Amino acids: CASSLVAEPNTQYF.

This clonotype has at least ten counts. This rearrangement joins TRBV6-5 to TRBJ1-4; D gene ambiguous. Deletions cut 2 bases from V and 6 bases from J, with 7 bases between. Germline assignment: CDR1 MNHEY and CDR2 SVGAGI. The CDR3 loop spans 13 amino acids. The CDR3 DNA is TGTGCCAGCAGTTACGGGCTCCATGAAAAACTGTTTTTT. It encodes CASSYGLHEKLFF.

This clonotype was counted many times. This chain uses TRBV18 with TRBJ2-5; 7 bases are a match to TRBD2. The CDR3 covers 13 residues. Per the germline V gene, CDR1 is KGHSH and CDR2 is LQKENI. V dropped 8 bases and J dropped 5; count of bases not matched to a gene: 8. DNA for the CDR3: TGTGCCAGCGTACCGCCAGCGGGGGAGACCCAGTACTTC. Protein product: CASVPPAGETQYF. Together with reference TRBV18 and TRBJ2-5, the CDR3 gives the full variable domain: NAGVMQNPRHLVRRRGQEARLRCSPMKGHSHVYWYRQLPEEGLKFMVYLQKENIIDESGMPKERFSAEFPKEGPSILRIQQVVRGDSAAYFCASVPPAGETQYFGPGTRLLVL.

The gene calls are TRBV28 and TRBJ2-2; D might be TRBD1 or TRBD2, each matching 5 bases. CDR1 is MDHEN, CDR2 SYDVKM, per germline. V lost 3 bases and J lost 0, with 8 bases in between. The CDR3 is 15 residues long. CDR3: CASSFGGANTGELFF. The DNA for the CDR3 is TGTGCCAGCAGTTTTGGGGGAGCGAACACCGGGGAGCTGTTTTTT. The whole variable domain, remainder taken from reference TRBV28 and TRBJ2-2, is DVKVTQSSRYLVKRTGEKVFLECVQDMDHENMFWYRQDPGLGLRLIYFSYDVKMKEKGDIPEGYSVSREKKERFSLILESASTNQTSMYLCASSFGGANTGELFFGEGSRLTVL.